Below are 31 T cell receptor beta chains sequenced from a single sample in a study of response to subunit inactivated influenza vaccine (dated by TCRdb to about 2018). Receptor libraries were prepared by RT-PCR. Sequencing was carried out with an Illumina HiSeq 2500. Clones were called with MiXCR by TCRdb after fastp trimmed the public reads at Q25, and only in-frame beta chains were retained. Rows are unified per CDR3 protein, each entry keeping the most common DNA and genes. Counted in this sample were almost 250,000 distinct CDR3 sequences; 9% to 15% of them appeared once. Under 10% of the sample belongs to the ten largest clones. This specimen was non-naive T cells sorted from PBMCs, taken about 14 days before vaccination. Interpreted using the paper, the cell subset or site label stands for: memory T cell fraction. These receptors were obtained from a man aged 45-65 years who received an inactivated influenza vaccine. Donor details come from another sample of the same person, matched by shared clones.

This clonotype was found a few times. The chain employs TRBV4-1 and TRBJ2-6; a possible D gene is TRBD2 (5 bases). This CDR3 contains 16 residues. Germline CDR1 MGHRA, CDR2 YSYEKL. Trimming took 0 bases from V and 2 from J, leaving 8 bases between them. This CDR3 reads CASSQDGRAGANVLTF. The CDR3 DNA is TGCGCCAGCAGCCAAGATGGGCGGGCTGGGGCCAACGTCCTGACTTTC.

This clonotype came up many times. This rearrangement joins TRBV7-2 to TRBJ2-5; D is ambiguous. Deletions cut 5 bases from V and 7 bases from J, with 11 bases between. The CDR3 contains 12 residues. CDR1 is SGHTA, CDR2 FQGNSA, per germline. CDR3 protein: CASSIDETTQYF. CDR3 coding DNA: TGTGCCAGCAGCATCGATGAAACGACCCAGTACTTC.

This clonotype was seen repeatedly, ten times or more. The CDR3 sequence: CASMKGSGANVLTF. In DNA, the CDR3 is TGTGCCAGCATGAAGGGCTCTGGGGCCAACGTCCTGACTTTC. V gene TRBV12-3 or TRBV12-4 combines with J gene TRBJ2-6; D remains unclear. Trimming pared 7 bases from V and 0 bases from J, leaving 7 bases between. The CDR3 has 14 amino acids.

The chain links TRBV4-2 to TRBJ2-7, with no clear D. The germline CDR1 and CDR2 sequences are LGHNA and YNFKEQ. CDR3 length equals 13 residues. Trimming stripped 2 bases from V and 0 bases from J, with 5 bases between. DNA for the CDR3: TGTGCCAGCAGCCAAAGTCTCTCCTACGAGCAGTACTTC. Its protein product is CASSQSLSYEQYF.

This clonotype was recorded many times. The genes are TRBV6-2 or TRBV6-3 and TRBJ1-5, with TRBD1 matching 8 bases. Germline V gene lookup returns CDR1 MNHEY and CDR2 SVGEGT. The length of the CDR3 is 16 residues. The ends lost 7 bases at V and 0 bases at J; junction bases unmatched: 8. DNA for the CDR3: TGTGCCAGCACTCTCGGACAGGGATATAGCAATCAGCCCCAGCATTTT. It codes for CASTLGQGYSNQPQHF.

The genes are TRBV15 and TRBJ2-3; D unclear. This CDR3 comprises 13 residues. V dropped 5 bases and J dropped 0 bases, with 6 bases sitting between them. The germline V gene has CDR1 LNHNV and CDR2 YYDKDF (reference sequence). Written as DNA, the CDR3 is TGTGCCACCAGCGATACAAGCACAGATACGCAGTATTTT. Translated: CATSDTSTDTQYF.

This clonotype was counted between two and nine times. CDR3 DNA: TGTGCCAGCACCACTGAGCCTACGGCCAACGTCCTGACTTTC. Translated, it gives CASTTEPTANVLTF. The chain uses TRBV6-2 or TRBV6-3 and TRBJ2-6; unclear D gene. The germline V gene has CDR1 MNHEY and CDR2 SVGEGT. With 7 bases removed from V and 6 bases from J, the gap between germline ends came to 13 bases. CDR3 length: 14 amino acids.

V usage is TRBV7-3 and J usage is TRBJ2-7, with D possibly being TRBD2 (6 bases). The V end was cut by 0 bases, the J end by 3 bases, with 21 bases between. Germline lookup yields CDR1 SGHTA and CDR2 FQGTGA. The CDR3 extends over 18 amino acids. DNA of the CDR3: TGTGCCAGCAGCTTAACAGGCGGTTATTTGGCGGGAAGCTACGAGCAGTACTTC. The encoded protein is CASSLTGGYLAGSYEQYF.

This clonotype was counted a few times. The V gene is TRBV12-3 or TRBV12-4, the J gene TRBJ1-1; 9 bases are shared with TRBD1. This CDR3 region has 13 residues. V lost 6 bases to trimming and J lost 7 bases; unmatched junction nucleotides: 6. The CDR3 bases are TGTGCCAGCAGCTACAGGGGGCGAGGTGAAGCTTTCTTT. Protein product: CASSYRGRGEAFF.

This clonotype came up many times. The chain joins TRBV18 to TRBJ2-1, with 14 bases that match TRBD2. The germline V gene encodes CDR1 KGHSH and CDR2 LQKENI. There are 18 residues in the CDR3. V lost 0 bases to trimming and J lost 6 bases; unmatched junction nucleotides: 7. The CDR3 bases are TGTGCCAGCTCACCACCGGGACTAGCGGGGGCAACCCCCAATGAGCAGTTCTTC. This gives the protein CASSPPGLAGATPNEQFF. Full variable domain (rest looked up from reference TRBV18 and TRBJ2-1): NAGVMQNPRHLVRRRGQEARLRCSPMKGHSHVYWYRQLPEEGLKFMVYLQKENIIDESGMPKERFSAEFPKEGPSILRIQQVVRGDSAAYFCASSPPGLAGATPNEQFFGPGTRLTVL.

This clonotype was detected a few times. V gene TRBV7-2 combines with J gene TRBJ2-7; D is undetermined. The V end was cut by 5 bases, the J end by 7 bases, with 12 bases between. The CDR3 extends over 12 amino acids. The germline CDR1 and CDR2 sequences are SGHTA and FQGNSA. The CDR3 reads CASSPRIGEQYF. The DNA of the CDR3 is TGTGCCAGCAGCCCCCGGATTGGAGAGCAGTACTTC.

This clonotype was counted at least ten times. J is TRBJ2-7 and V is TRBV6-1, with TRBD2 identical over 13 bases. Germline trimming cut 8 bases from V and 2 bases from J; bases unmatched to any gene: 9. Germline loops: CDR1 MNHNS, CDR2 SASEGT. The CDR3 length is 16 residues. The CDR3 loop is CASRQGTSGTAYEQYF. The CDR3, as DNA: TGTGCCAGCCGACAGGGGACTAGCGGGACCGCCTACGAGCAGTACTTC.

V usage is TRBV28 and J usage is TRBJ1-4; D gene ambiguous. There are 16 residues in the CDR3. The germline V and J ends were trimmed by 5 bases and 5 bases, with 18 bases remaining between them. Per the germline V gene, CDR1 is MDHEN and CDR2 is SYDVKM. The CDR3 reads CASSPRGRPKNEKLFF. CDR3 DNA sequence: TGTGCCAGCAGTCCCCGAGGACGCCCAAAAAATGAAAAACTGTTTTTT.

This clonotype was counted at least ten times. The gene calls are TRBV12-3 or TRBV12-4 and TRBJ2-5, with 7 bases lining up with TRBD1. Losses at the gene ends were 4 bases for V and 2 bases for J; bases not matched to a gene: 7. The CDR3 loop spans 15 amino acids. The CDR3, as DNA: TGTGCCAGCAGTTCGGGACAGACGAGTCAAGAGACCCAGTACTTC. Protein sequence: CASSSGQTSQETQYF.

This clonotype was counted between two and nine times. The chain recombines TRBV24-1 with TRBJ1-2, with D possibly being TRBD1 (5 bases). V was trimmed by 5 bases and J by 6 bases, leaving 6 bases between them. This CDR3 has 11 amino acids. Per the germline V gene, CDR1 is KGHDR and CDR2 is SFDVKD. The CDR3, as DNA: TGTGCCACCAGTGGGGGGGATGGCTACACCTTC. The encoded protein is CATSGGDGYTF.

The chain recombines TRBV6-5 with TRBJ2-7, with D unresolved. Germline CDR1 reads MNHEY; CDR2 reads SVGAGI. This CDR3 has 14 residues. V was pared by 2 bases and J by 3 bases, with 11 bases between. Here the CDR3 DNA reads TGTGCCAGCAGTTACAATGTGGCAATCTACGAGCAGTACTTC. Its protein product is CASSYNVAIYEQYF.

There are a few counts of this clonotype. V gene TRBV5-1 combines with J gene TRBJ2-7; D may be TRBD1 or TRBD2 (5 bases each). The CDR3 spans 13 residues. The germline V gene has CDR1 SGHRS and CDR2 YFSETQ. V was cut by 2 bases and J by 2 bases, with 8 bases left in between. For the CDR3, the DNA is TGCGCCAGCAGCTTTGGGGACGCCTACGAGCAGTACTTC. The encoded protein is CASSFGDAYEQYF. The full variable domain, in which reference TRBV5-1 and TRBJ2-7 provide the parts outside the CDR3, is KAGVTQTPRYLIKTRGQQVTLSCSPISGHRSVSWYQQTPGQGLQFLFEYFSETQRNKGNFPGRFSGRQFSNSRSEMNVSTLELGDSALYLCASSFGDAYEQYFGPGTRLTVT.

The gene calls are TRBV5-4 and TRBJ2-6, with a weak D call TRBD2 (6 bases). Germline-derived CDR1 and CDR2 are SGHNT and YYREEE (reference sequence). The CDR3 contains 16 residues. Trimming pared 5 bases from V and 0 bases from J, leaving 12 bases between. CDR3: CASREGTSSGANVLTF. CDR3 bases: TGTGCCAGCAGGGAGGGAACCTCCTCTGGGGCCAACGTCCTGACTTTC.

This clonotype appeared many times. The V call is TRBV6-1, the J call TRBJ2-1; possible D gene TRBD2, 5 bases. The CDR3 consists of 13 residues. Germline CDR1 reads MNHNS; CDR2 reads SASEGT. Trimming removed 6 bases from V and 9 bases from J, with 15 bases in between. The CDR3 loop reads CASSPPGNREQFF. In DNA, the CDR3 is TGTGCCAGCAGCCCCCCCGGGAATCGTGAGCAGTTCTTC.

This chain uses TRBV27 with TRBJ2-3, with D tentatively TRBD1 or TRBD2 (5 bases each). Germline V gene data show CDR1 as MNHEY and CDR2 as SMNVEV (reference sequence). CDR3 length: 15 residues. V shed 3 bases and J shed 4 bases, with 14 bases lying between them. The CDR3 here is CASSLPGTNPDTQYF. The CDR3 coding sequence is TGTGCCAGCAGTTTGCCGGGGACCAACCCAGATACGCAGTATTTT.

This clonotype was seen ten or more times. The chain is built from TRBV7-2 and TRBJ2-7; TRBD2 matches 8 bases. The length of the CDR3 is 15 residues. The ends lost 5 bases at V and 1 base at J; junction bases unmatched: 7. Germline CDR1 is SGHTA and CDR2 is FQGNSA. CDR3 amino acids: CASSRRVAGSYEQYF. The CDR3 coding sequence is TGTGCCAGCAGCCGCCGGGTAGCGGGGTCCTACGAGCAGTACTTC.

This clonotype came up a few times. CDR3 sequence: CASSQTGIYEQYF. CDR3 DNA: TGTGCCAGCAGCCAAACAGGGATCTACGAGCAGTACTTC. This chain links TRBV3-1 with TRBJ2-7; D is perhaps TRBD1 (6 bases). Trimming shortened V by 2 bases and J by 3 bases, and 8 bases separated the two germline ends. CDR1 and CDR2 from the germline V gene are LGHDT and YNNKEL (reference sequence). The CDR3 extends over 13 amino acids.

This clonotype was found many times. The chain is built from TRBV7-2 and TRBJ1-5; D not certain. This CDR3 has 15 residues. V was cut by 5 bases and J by 5 bases, with 16 bases left in between. CDR1 is SGHTA and CDR2 is FQGNSA in the germline V gene. CDR3 sequence: CASSPEKGGYQPQHF. In nucleotides, the CDR3 is TGTGCCAGCAGCCCAGAGAAGGGAGGATATCAGCCCCAGCATTTT.

This clonotype was seen only a few times. J is TRBJ2-7 and V is TRBV10-3; 9 bases map to TRBD1. Per the germline V gene, CDR1 is ENHRY and CDR2 is SYGVKD. The CDR3 contains 15 residues. Germline trimming cut 4 bases from V and 3 bases from J; bases unmatched to any gene: 7. In DNA form, the CDR3 reads TGTGCCATCAGTGGGGCTGGACAGGGGAACTACGAGCAGTACTTC. It specifies CAISGAGQGNYEQYF.

This clonotype was detected many times. J is TRBJ2-3 and V is TRBV4-3, with D unclear. The CDR3 is 17 amino acids. The V and J ends lost 2 bases and 1 base respectively, with 16 bases between them. Germline CDR1 is LGHNA and CDR2 is YSLEER. The CDR3 coding sequence is TGCGCCAGCAGCCAATGGACGGGCCCACCGGGCACAGATACGCAGTATTTT. Translating gives CASSQWTGPPGTDTQYF.

The chain uses TRBV20-1 and TRBJ2-3, with D unresolved. V gave up 0 bases and J gave up 2 bases, with 3 bases separating them. The CDR3 contains 12 residues. CDR1 and CDR2 from the germline V gene are DFQATT and SNEGSKA (reference sequence). DNA of the CDR3: TGCAGTGCTAGAGACAACACAGATACGCAGTATTTT. Translation: CSARDNTDTQYF.

This clonotype was seen a handful of times. The rearrangement uses TRBV4-2 and TRBJ2-3; D could derive from TRBD1 or TRBD2 (5 bases each). The CDR3 extends over 16 amino acids. Trimming took 1 base from V and 4 from J, leaving 15 bases between them. CDR1 LGHNA and CDR2 YNFKEQ come from the germline V gene. This CDR3 reads CASSQAGPRGADTQYF. DNA for the CDR3: TGTGCCAGCAGCCAAGCCGGGCCCCGAGGGGCAGATACGCAGTATTTT.

This clonotype was detected a few times. V usage is TRBV2 and J usage is TRBJ1-1; possibly TRBD1 for D (6 bases). Germline V gene lookup returns CDR1 SNHLY and CDR2 FYNNEI. CDR3 length: 13 amino acids. Trimming left V 6 bases short and J 4 bases short, with 12 bases between. Written as DNA, the CDR3 is TGTGCCAGCAGGGAGCAGGGGCGCACTGAAGCTTTCTTT. This codes for CASREQGRTEAFF.

Remarks on this clonotype: One base away lies a much larger clone, so this may be a sequencing read error. The chain links TRBV6-2 or TRBV6-3 to TRBJ1-1, with D unclear. Germline V CDR1 and CDR2: MNHEY, SVGEGT. The CDR3 is 12 amino acids. Trimming took off 7 bases at V and 5 bases at J, with 11 bases between the two ends. The CDR3, as DNA: TGTGCCAGCAATAATTGGGAAACTGAAGCTTTCTTT. It codes for CASNNWETEAFF.

This clonotype was counted many times. The V gene is TRBV7-2, the J gene TRBJ2-7; D unclear. Germline V gene sequence: CDR1 SGHTA, CDR2 FQGNSA. This CDR3 spans 15 amino acids. Trimming cost V 0 bases and J 4 bases, with 13 bases left between them. The CDR3 sequence: CASSLAVSNMYEQYF. The CDR3 coding sequence is TGTGCCAGCAGCTTAGCGGTGTCAAATATGTACGAGCAGTACTTC.

This clonotype has a handful of counts. The genes are TRBV7-2 and TRBJ2-1; 11 positions match TRBD2. The V segment lost 0 bases and the J segment 7 bases; nucleotides outside the gene matches: 5. The germline V gene encodes CDR1 SGHTA and CDR2 FQGNSA. The CDR3 has 16 residues. This chain's CDR3 is CASSLASGGAGNEQFF. The DNA for the CDR3 is TGTGCCAGCAGCTTAGCTAGCGGGGGGGCGGGGAATGAGCAGTTCTTC.